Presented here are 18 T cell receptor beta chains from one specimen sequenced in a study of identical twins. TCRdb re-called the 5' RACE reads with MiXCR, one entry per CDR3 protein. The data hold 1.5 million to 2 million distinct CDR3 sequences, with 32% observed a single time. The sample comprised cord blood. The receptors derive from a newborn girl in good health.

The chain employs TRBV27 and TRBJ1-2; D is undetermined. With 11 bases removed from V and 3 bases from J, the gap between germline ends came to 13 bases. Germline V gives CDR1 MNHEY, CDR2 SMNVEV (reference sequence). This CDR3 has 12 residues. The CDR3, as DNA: TGTGCCCGGACCGCCCAAGACTATGGCTACACCTTC. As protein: CARTAQDYGYTF.

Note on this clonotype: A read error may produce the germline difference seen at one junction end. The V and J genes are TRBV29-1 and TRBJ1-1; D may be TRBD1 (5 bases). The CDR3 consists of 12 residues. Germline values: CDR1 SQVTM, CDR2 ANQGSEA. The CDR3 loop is CSVRVMNAEAFF. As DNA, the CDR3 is TGCAGCGTCAGGGTAATGAACGCTGAAGCTTTCTTT. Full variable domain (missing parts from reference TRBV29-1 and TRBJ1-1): SAVISQKPSRDICQRGTSLTIQCQVDSQVTMMFWYRQQPGQSLTLIATANQGSEATYESGFVIDKFPISRPNLTFSTLTVSNMSPEDSSIYLCSVRVMNAEAFFGQGTRLTVV.

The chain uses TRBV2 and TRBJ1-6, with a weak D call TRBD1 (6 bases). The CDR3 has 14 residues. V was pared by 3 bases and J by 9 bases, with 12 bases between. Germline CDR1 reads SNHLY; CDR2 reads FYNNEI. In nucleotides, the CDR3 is TGTGCCAGCAGTGACGGACAGCCGAGTTCACCCCTCCACTTT. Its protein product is CASSDGQPSSPLHF.

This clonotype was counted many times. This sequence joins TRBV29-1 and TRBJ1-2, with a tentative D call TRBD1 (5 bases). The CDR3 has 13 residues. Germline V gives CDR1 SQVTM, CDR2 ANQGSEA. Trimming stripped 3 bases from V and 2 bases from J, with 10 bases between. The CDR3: CSVDLRENYGYTF. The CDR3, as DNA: TGCAGCGTTGACCTCAGGGAAAACTATGGCTACACCTTC.

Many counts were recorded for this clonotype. CDR3 coding DNA: TGCAGCGTTGAGGCGGGGAGTGGATTCAATGAGCAGTTCTTC. This gives the protein CSVEAGSGFNEQFF. V gene TRBV29-1 combines with J gene TRBJ2-1, with D possibly matching TRBD2 (6 bases). Trimming cost V 3 bases and J 6 bases, with 15 bases left between them. This CDR3 has 14 residues. Germline assignment: CDR1 SQVTM and CDR2 ANQGSEA.

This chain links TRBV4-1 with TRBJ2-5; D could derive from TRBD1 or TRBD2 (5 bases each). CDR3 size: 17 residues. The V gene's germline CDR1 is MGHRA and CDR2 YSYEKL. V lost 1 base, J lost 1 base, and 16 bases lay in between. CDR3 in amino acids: CASSQVQMGVPQETQYF. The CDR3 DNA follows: TGCGCCAGCAGCCAAGTCCAGATGGGGGTACCCCAAGAGACCCAGTACTTC.

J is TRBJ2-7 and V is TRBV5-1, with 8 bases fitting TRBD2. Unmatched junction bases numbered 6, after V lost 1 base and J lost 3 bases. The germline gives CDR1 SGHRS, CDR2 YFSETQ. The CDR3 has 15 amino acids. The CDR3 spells CASSLTSGALYEQYF. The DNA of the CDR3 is TGCGCCAGCAGCTTGACTAGCGGCGCACTCTACGAGCAGTACTTC. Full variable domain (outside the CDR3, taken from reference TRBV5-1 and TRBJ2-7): KAGVTQTPRYLIKTRGQQVTLSCSPISGHRSVSWYQQTPGQGLQFLFEYFSETQRNKGNFPGRFSGRQFSNSRSEMNVSTLELGDSALYLCASSLTSGALYEQYFGPGTRLTVT.

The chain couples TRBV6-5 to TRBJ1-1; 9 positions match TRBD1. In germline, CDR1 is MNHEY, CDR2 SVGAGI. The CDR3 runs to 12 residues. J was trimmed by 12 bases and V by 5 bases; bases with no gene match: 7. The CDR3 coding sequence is TGTGCCAGCAGTAGGGACAGGGACCTCACTTTCTTT. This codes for CASSRDRDLTFF.

The CDR3 sequence: CASSLTGLAGGNEQYF. CDR3 coding DNA: TGTGCCAGCAGCTTAACAGGGCTAGCGGGAGGGAACGAGCAGTACTTC. V usage is TRBV7-2 and J usage is TRBJ2-5; 12 positions agree with TRBD2. With the DNA end fitting TRBJ2-7 better, the J assignment may be wrong. The CDR3 is made up of 16 amino acids. The germline V gene encodes CDR1 SGHTA and CDR2 FQGNSA.

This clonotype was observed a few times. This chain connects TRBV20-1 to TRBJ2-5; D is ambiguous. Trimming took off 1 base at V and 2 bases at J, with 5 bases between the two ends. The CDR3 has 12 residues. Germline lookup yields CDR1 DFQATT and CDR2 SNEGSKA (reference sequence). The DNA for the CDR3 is TGCAGTGCTAGAGCTAGACAAGAGACCCAGTACTTC. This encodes CSARARQETQYF.

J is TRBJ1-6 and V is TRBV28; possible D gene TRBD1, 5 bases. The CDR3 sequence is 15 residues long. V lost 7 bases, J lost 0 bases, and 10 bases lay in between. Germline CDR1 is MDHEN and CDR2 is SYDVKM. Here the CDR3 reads CASTFGGSYNSPLHF. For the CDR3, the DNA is TGTGCCAGCACCTTTGGGGGCTCCTATAATTCACCCCTCCACTTT.

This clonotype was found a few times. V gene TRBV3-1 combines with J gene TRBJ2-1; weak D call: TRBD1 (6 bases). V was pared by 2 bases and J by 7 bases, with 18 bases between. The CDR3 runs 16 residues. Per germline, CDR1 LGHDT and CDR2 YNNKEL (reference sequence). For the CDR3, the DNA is TGTGCCAGCAGCCAATCCTACAGGGTGTCCCTTAATGAGCAGTTCTTC. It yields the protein CASSQSYRVSLNEQFF.

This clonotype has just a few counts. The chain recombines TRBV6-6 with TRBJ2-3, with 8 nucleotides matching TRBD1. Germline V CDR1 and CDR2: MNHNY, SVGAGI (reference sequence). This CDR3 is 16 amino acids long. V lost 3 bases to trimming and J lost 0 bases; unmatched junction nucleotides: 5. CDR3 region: CASSYDRGWSTDTQYF. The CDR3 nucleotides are TGTGCCAGCAGTTATGACAGGGGTTGGAGCACAGATACGCAGTATTTT.

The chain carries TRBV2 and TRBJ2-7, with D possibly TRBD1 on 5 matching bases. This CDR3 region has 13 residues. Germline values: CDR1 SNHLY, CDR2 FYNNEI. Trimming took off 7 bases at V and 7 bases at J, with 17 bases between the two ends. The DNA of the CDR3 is TGTGCCAGCAAGACAGACTCCTACAATGAGCAGTACTTC. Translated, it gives CASKTDSYNEQYF.

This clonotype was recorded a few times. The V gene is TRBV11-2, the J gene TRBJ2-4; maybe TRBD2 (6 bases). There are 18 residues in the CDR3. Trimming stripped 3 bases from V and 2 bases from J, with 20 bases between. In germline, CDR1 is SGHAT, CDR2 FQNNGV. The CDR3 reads CASSFGPGVDVTKNIQYF. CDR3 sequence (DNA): TGTGCCAGCAGCTTTGGCCCGGGGGTGGATGTGACCAAAAACATTCAGTACTTC.

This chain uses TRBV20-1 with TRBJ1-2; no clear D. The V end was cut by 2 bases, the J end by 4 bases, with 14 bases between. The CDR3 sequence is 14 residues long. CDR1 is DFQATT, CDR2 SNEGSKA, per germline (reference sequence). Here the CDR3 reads CSARKAPLGYGYTF. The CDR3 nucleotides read TGCAGTGCTAGAAAGGCCCCGCTAGGCTATGGCTACACCTTC.

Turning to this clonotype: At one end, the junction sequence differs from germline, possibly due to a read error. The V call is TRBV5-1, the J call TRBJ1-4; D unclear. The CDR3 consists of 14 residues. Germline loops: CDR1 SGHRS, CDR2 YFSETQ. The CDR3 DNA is TGCGCCAGCAGCTTGGGGAAGACTAATGAAAGACTGTTTTTT. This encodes CASSLGKTNERLFF.

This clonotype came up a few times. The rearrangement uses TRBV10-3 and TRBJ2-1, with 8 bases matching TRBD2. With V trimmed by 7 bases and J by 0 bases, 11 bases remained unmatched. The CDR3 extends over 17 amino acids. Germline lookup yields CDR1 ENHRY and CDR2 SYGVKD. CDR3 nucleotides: TGTGCCATCACCGCGGGGGGTAGCGGGTCCTCCTACAATGAGCAGTTCTTC. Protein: CAITAGGSGSSYNEQFF.